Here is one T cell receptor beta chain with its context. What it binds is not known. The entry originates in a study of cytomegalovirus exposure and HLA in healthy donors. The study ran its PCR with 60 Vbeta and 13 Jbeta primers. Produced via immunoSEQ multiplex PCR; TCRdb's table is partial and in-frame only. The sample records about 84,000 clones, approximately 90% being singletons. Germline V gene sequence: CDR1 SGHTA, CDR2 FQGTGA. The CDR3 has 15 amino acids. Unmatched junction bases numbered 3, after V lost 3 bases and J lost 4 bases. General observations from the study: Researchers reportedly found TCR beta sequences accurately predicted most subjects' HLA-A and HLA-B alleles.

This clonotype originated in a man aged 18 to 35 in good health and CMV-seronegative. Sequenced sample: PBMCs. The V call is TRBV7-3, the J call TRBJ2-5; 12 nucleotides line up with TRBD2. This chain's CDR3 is CASSLAGLAGETQYF. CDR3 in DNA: TGTGCCAGCAGCTTGGCGGGACTAGCGGGAGAGACCCAGTACTTC. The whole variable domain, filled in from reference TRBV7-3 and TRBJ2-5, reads GAGVSQTPSNKVTEKGKYVELRCDPISGHTALYWYRQSLGQGPEFLIYFQGTGAADDSGLPNDRFFAVRPEGSVSTLKIQRTERGDSAVYLCASSLAGLAGETQYFGPGTRLLVL.